The next 21 T cell receptor beta chains were all read from a single sample in a study of neoadjuvant anti-PD-1 for oral cavity cancer. Time point here: after neoadjuvant nivolumab, at surgical resection. Clones were read by immunoSEQ multiplex PCR, and TCRdb kept only the in-frame ones, dropping some. The sample shows about 12,000 clones, approximately 74% of them seen only once. Sequencing used PBMCs, obtained after nivolumab (anti-PD-1) treatment. All receptors come from a person between 40 and 79 years old with oral cavity squamous cell carcinoma.

This chain links TRBV27 with TRBJ1-6, with no clear D. This CDR3 has 14 amino acids. Deletions cut 8 bases from V and 9 bases from J, with 17 bases between. CDR1 and CDR2 (germline): MNHEY, SMNVEV (reference sequence). In DNA form, the CDR3 reads TGTGCCAGCGCAATCATTATGGGAGGTTCACCCCTCCACTTT. Its protein is CASAIIMGGSPLHF.

The chain links TRBV29-1 to TRBJ1-5; D is unclear. The CDR3 is 13 residues long. The V gene's germline CDR1 is SQVTM and CDR2 ANQGSEA. Trimming took 6 bases from V and 5 from J, leaving 14 bases between them. Here the CDR3 DNA reads TGCAGCGTCGGAGGGCAGGCCGATCAGCCCCAGCATTTT. Translating it yields CSVGGQADQPQHF. Combining the CDR3 with reference TRBV29-1 and TRBJ1-5 gives the whole variable domain SAVISQKPSRDICQRGTSLTIQCQVDSQVTMMFWYRQQPGQSLTLIATANQGSEATYESGFVIDKFPISRPNLTFSTLTVSNMSPEDSSIYLCSVGGQADQPQHFGDGTRLSIL.

The chain uses TRBV6-5 and TRBJ2-1; TRBD2 aligns across 7 bases. The CDR3 covers 15 residues. Germline trimming cut 6 bases from V and 4 bases from J; bases unmatched to any gene: 9. Germline CDR1 and CDR2: MNHEY and SVGAGI. The CDR3 coding sequence is TGTGCCAGCAGCCCCGGACTAGGCTTATACAATGAGCAGTTCTTC. This codes for CASSPGLGLYNEQFF.

This chain's CDR3 is CASRQGLAAGELFF. The CDR3 nucleotides are TGTGCCAGCAGACAAGGACTAGCGGCCGGGGAGCTGTTTTTT. This chain links TRBV6-5 with TRBJ2-2; 10 bases match TRBD2. This CDR3 has 14 amino acids. Looked up from germline, CDR1 is MNHEY and CDR2 is SVGAGI. V shed 6 bases and J 6 bases; nucleotides not matched to a gene: 4.

The chain uses TRBV7-9 and TRBJ1-2, with D perhaps TRBD1 (6 bases). Germline V gene data show CDR1 as SEHNR and CDR2 as FQNEAQ (reference sequence). The CDR3 is 13 residues long. V was trimmed by 3 bases and J by 2 bases, leaving 7 bases between them. CDR3 sequence (DNA): TGTGCCAGCAGCTTGCAGGGGAACTATGGCTACACCTTC. Protein: CASSLQGNYGYTF.

V and J are TRBV15 and TRBJ1-6; maybe TRBD1 (6 bases). The CDR3 sequence is 16 residues long. The V gene lost 0 bases and the J gene lost 9 bases, with 15 bases spanning the gap. Looked up from germline, CDR1 is LNHNV and CDR2 is YYDKDF (reference sequence). The CDR3 region is CATSRDSGQKASPLHF. CDR3 DNA sequence: TGTGCCACCAGCAGAGATTCCGGACAGAAGGCTTCACCCCTCCACTTT.

This clone showed up just once. Here the CDR3 reads CAIRTSGTYEQYF. The CDR3 DNA reads as TGTGCCATCAGGACTAGCGGGACCTACGAGCAGTACTTC. The rearrangement links TRBV10-3 to TRBJ2-7, with 11 bases matching TRBD2. The J segment lost 2 bases and the V segment lost 6 bases, leaving 0 bases of the junction unmatched. This CDR3 comprises 13 residues. Germline CDR1 reads ENHRY; CDR2 reads SYGVKD.

J is TRBJ1-5 and V is TRBV10-3; 7 bases are a match to TRBD1. With 4 bases clipped from V and 1 base from J, the junction kept 1 base outside the gene matches. CDR3 length equals 14 residues. The germline CDR1 and CDR2 sequences are ENHRY and SYGVKD. The DNA for the CDR3 is TGTGCCATCAGTGCAGGGGGGAGCAATCAGCCCCAGCATTTT. Translation gives CAISAGGSNQPQHF.

The rearrangement uses TRBV6-4 and TRBJ2-3; 8 bases match TRBD2. From germline, CDR1 is MRHNA and CDR2 SNTAGT. Germline trimming cut 3 bases from V and 14 bases from J; bases unmatched to any gene: 10. This CDR3 region has 13 residues. The CDR3 is CASSDTGTSRWYF. The CDR3 nucleotides read TGTGCCAGCAGTGATACCGGGACTAGTCGTTGGTATTTT.

V usage is TRBV30 and J usage is TRBJ1-3; 7 bases match TRBD1. Germline-derived CDR1 and CDR2 are GTSNPN and SVGIG (reference sequence). V lost 4 bases to trimming and J lost 0 bases; unmatched junction nucleotides: 3. There are 14 residues in the CDR3. The CDR3 sequence is CAWNRQGSGNTIYF. The CDR3 nucleotides are TGTGCCTGGAACCGACAGGGCTCTGGAAACACCATATATTTT.

The chain uses TRBV7-9 and TRBJ2-1, with 7 bases aligning to TRBD2. The junction had 11 bases not matched to a gene; V was cut back by 5 bases and J by 7 bases. Germline assignment: CDR1 SEHNR and CDR2 FQNEAQ (reference sequence). This CDR3 has 15 residues. The CDR3: CASSPLRRGTNEQFF. The CDR3 DNA reads TGTGCCAGCAGCCCCTTGAGGCGGGGGACGAATGAGCAGTTCTTC.

V usage is TRBV5-1 and J usage is TRBJ2-7; the D gene is possibly TRBD1 (5 bases). The V gene lost 0 bases and the J gene lost 6 bases, with 10 bases spanning the gap. The CDR3 is 13 amino acids. Germline CDR1 SGHRS, CDR2 YFSETQ. CDR3 sequence: CASSLDGRAEQYF. The DNA for the CDR3 is TGCGCCAGCAGCTTGGACGGCAGGGCCGAGCAGTACTTC.

The chain links TRBV7-6 to TRBJ1-1; no clear D gene. Trimming took off 0 bases at V and 3 bases at J, with 5 bases between the two ends. The CDR3 length is 13 residues. The germline V gene encodes CDR1 SGHVS and CDR2 FNYEAQ. CDR3 nucleotide sequence: TGTGCCAGCAGCTTAGCCGGGTACACTGAAGCTTTCTTT. Protein product: CASSLAGYTEAFF.

This clone was seen a single time. Here the CDR3 reads CATSRDLEEAFF. Written as DNA, the CDR3 is TGTGCCACCAGCAGAGATCTTGAAGAAGCTTTCTTT. This sequence joins TRBV15 and TRBJ1-1, with D unclear. This CDR3 has 12 amino acids. Trimming removed 0 bases at V and 8 bases at J, with 7 bases between. Germline CDR1 is LNHNV and CDR2 is YYDKDF (reference sequence).

The chain combines TRBV7-8 with TRBJ2-3; 7 bases match TRBD1. This CDR3 region has 16 residues. The germline CDR1 and CDR2 sequences are SGHVS and FQNEAQ. The junction had 13 bases not matched to a gene; V was cut back by 4 bases and J by 6 bases. CDR3 region: CASSSRVRGLRDTQYF. Written as DNA, the CDR3 is TGTGCCAGCAGCTCTCGTGTGAGGGGGCTTAGGGATACGCAGTATTTT.

V gene TRBV2 combines with J gene TRBJ1-5; no reliable D call. Germline V lookup: CDR1 SNHLY, CDR2 FYNNEI. The CDR3 spans 13 residues. Trimming stripped 1 base from V and 6 bases from J, with 7 bases between. CDR3 loop: CASSEEWVQPQHF. CDR3 nucleotides: TGTGCCAGCAGTGAAGAGTGGGTTCAGCCCCAGCATTTT.

This chain links TRBV30 with TRBJ2-5, with TRBD2 matching over 7 bases. V was clipped by 3 bases and J by 4 bases; unmatched bases: 14. The V gene's germline CDR1 is GTSNPN and CDR2 SVGIG (reference sequence). This CDR3 is 16 amino acids long. CDR3 DNA sequence: TGTGCCTGGAGCCCCCCTGGGCGGGGGAGGGGAGAGACCCAGTACTTC. Protein: CAWSPPGRGRGETQYF. Using reference TRBV30 and TRBJ2-5 for the parts outside the CDR3, the full variable domain is SQTIHQWPATLVQPVGSPLSLECTVEGTSNPNLYWYRQAAGRGLQLLFYSVGIGQISSEVPQNLSASRPQDRQFILSSKKLLLSDSGFYLCAWSPPGRGRGETQYFGPGTRLLVL.

This clone has more than one count but fewer than ten. This sequence joins TRBV7-3 and TRBJ2-5; 9 bases agree with TRBD2. The germline V gene encodes CDR1 SGHTA and CDR2 FQGTGA. Germline trimming cut 5 bases from V and 1 base from J; bases unmatched to any gene: 2. The CDR3 is 14 amino acids. The CDR3 DNA is TGTGCCAGCAGCCCGACTAGCGGCCAAGAGACCCAGTACTTC. This translates into CASSPTSGQETQYF.

The rearrangement joins TRBV19 to TRBJ2-5; D remains ambiguous. Trimming took off 7 bases at V and 2 bases at J, with 5 bases between the two ends. CDR3 length: 11 amino acids. Germline CDR1 reads LNHDA; CDR2 reads SQIVND (reference sequence). The CDR3 region has the DNA TGTGCCAGTACCGAACAAGAGACCCAGTACTTC. Residues: CASTEQETQYF.

The chain recombines TRBV7-6 with TRBJ2-2, with unresolved D. CDR1 is SGHVS, CDR2 FNYEAQ, per germline. The germline V and J ends were trimmed by 0 bases and 2 bases, with 4 bases remaining between them. This CDR3 contains 14 residues. The CDR3 DNA reads as TGTGCCAGCAGCTTAGCCGGCAACACCGGGGAGCTGTTTTTT. Its protein is CASSLAGNTGELFF.

In DNA form, the CDR3 reads TGTGCCAGCAGCACAGGACAGGGGGGAATGTATGGCTACACCTTC. Translating gives CASSTGQGGMYGYTF. V usage is TRBV9 and J usage is TRBJ1-2, with TRBD1 identical over 10 bases. Germline V gene data show CDR1 as SGDLS and CDR2 as YYNGEE. This CDR3 contains 15 residues. V lost 4 bases and J lost 5; bases outside the gene matches: 8.